The source of this T cell receptor beta chain is a study of T cells expressing NK-cell markers (dated by TCRdb to 2018 to 2020). About the study as a whole: Three sorted T-cell subsets (CD3+CD56+NKG2C+, CD3+CD56+NKG2C- and CD3+CD56-NKG2C+) from roughly 8 donors had their TCR beta-chain repertoires profiled. Illumina HiSeq 2000/2500, MiSeq or NextSeq was used to sequence libraries as 2 x 150 bp reads. Among the eight sequenced donors, only one was HCMV-seronegative, while the other seven were HCMV-seropositive. The eight sequenced donors were randomly selected healthy volunteers, three men and five women.

Sequencing used an Illumina HiSeq 2000. The TCR beta cDNA libraries were made using 5'RACE template switching, a step that added both a universal primer site and unique molecular identifiers. cDNA synthesis was primed from the TCR beta constant segment, followed by two successive PCR amplification steps. The paper's data handling went like this. MIGEC was used to demultiplex reads and group reads by UMI, and MiTCR was used to assemble and quantify clonotypes. To remove erroneous sequences, TCR cDNA sequences were retained only when supported by two or more reads. The tcR package was used for downstream repertoire analysis, with clonotypes matched between fractions based on CDR3 nucleotide sequence plus V segment. VDJmatch was used to annotate antigen specificity against VDJdb, with one amino acid substitution in CDR3 permitted. Each CDR3 protein sequence appears as one entry after TCRdb reprocessed the reads, and no DNA is included. TCRdb's processing, not the study's, gives the V and J calls here. The sample's table lists a count of about 160,000 distinct CDR3 sequences. The ten most abundant clones make up just over 20% of the sample.

The germline V gene provides CDR1 SNHLY and CDR2 FYNNEI. Inclusive of the bounding cysteine and phenylalanine, the CDR3 is 17 residues long. No DNA sequence was recorded. HCMV-specific IgG was detected in serum with a commercial ELISA kit to determine HCMV serostatus. Ficoll density gradient centrifugation was used to isolate peripheral blood mononuclear cells from blood. Overall study outcomes, separate from this receptor: Whether the expanded NKG2C-expressing T cell clones were specific for HCMV antigens remained unclear. In roughly six donors, the dominant CD3+CD56+NKG2C+ clonotypes ranked among the top 10 CD8+ clonotypes, making up roughly 1.0-8% of CD8+ T cells. Those dominant clonotypes were again the most abundant among CD3+CD56-NKG2C+ cells in a few donors, at about 25-60.1%.

As regards this clonotype: Its antigen is still unknown.

This TCR came from a man aged 18 to 69 in good health. The sequenced sample consisted of blood T cells: a sorted CD56 or NKG2C T cell subset, CD4+ or CD8+ T cells, or bulk PBMC T cells (not recorded which). The chain couples TRBV2 to TRBJ2-1; TCRdb picks TRBD2, but there is no DNA to check that call. The CDR3 region has the sequence CASTSMGSGPSYNEQFF. The variable domain in full, with residues beyond the CDR3 obtained from the reference TRBV2 and TRBJ2-1 genes, is EPEVTQTPSHQVTQMGQEVILRCVPISNHLYFYWYRQILGQKVEFLVSFYNNEISEKSEIFDDQFSVERPDGSNFTLKIRSTKLEDSAMYFCASTSMGSGPSYNEQFFGPGTRLTVL.